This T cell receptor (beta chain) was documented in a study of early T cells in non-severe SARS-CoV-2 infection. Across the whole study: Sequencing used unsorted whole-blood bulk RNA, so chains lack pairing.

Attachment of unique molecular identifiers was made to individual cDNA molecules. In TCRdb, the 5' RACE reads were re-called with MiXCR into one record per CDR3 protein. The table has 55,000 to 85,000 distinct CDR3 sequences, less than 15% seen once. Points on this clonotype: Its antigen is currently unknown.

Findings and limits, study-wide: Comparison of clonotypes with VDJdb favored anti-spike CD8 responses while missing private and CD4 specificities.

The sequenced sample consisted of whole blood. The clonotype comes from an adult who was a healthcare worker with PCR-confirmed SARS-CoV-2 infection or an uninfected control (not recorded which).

DNA of the CDR3: TGTGCCAGCAGCCCAGACGGGACCTCCTACGAGCAGTACTTC. It yields the protein CASSPDGTSYEQYF. This rearrangement joins TRBV3-1 to TRBJ2-7; the D gene could be TRBD1 or TRBD2 (5 bases each). CDR3 length: 14 residues. Deletions cut 4 bases from V and 0 bases from J, with 10 bases between. Germline CDR1 LGHDT, CDR2 YNNKEL (reference sequence).